These 24 T cell receptor beta chains were sequenced from one sample in a study of radiotherapy plus CTLA-4 blockade in lung cancer. The method was immunoSEQ multiplex PCR; TCRdb's version includes in-frame clones alone and lacks a portion of them. Counted here are approximately 69,000 clones, about 80% occurring once; the ten biggest clones make up around 7%. This specimen was peripheral blood, taken from a patient treated with radiotherapy plus ipilimumab. Receptors originate from a human donor with non-small cell lung cancer who had a complete response to radiotherapy plus ipilimumab.

The chain links TRBV5-1 to TRBJ2-1; D not certain. V was shortened by 4 bases and J by 2 bases, with 10 bases between the two germline ends. The germline V gene has CDR1 SGHRS and CDR2 YFSETQ. The CDR3 runs to 14 residues. CDR3 sequence (DNA): TGCGCCAGCAGCGGACCGGTCGCCTACAATGAGCAGTTCTTC. Protein: CASSGPVAYNEQFF.

The gene calls are TRBV7-2 and TRBJ1-2; 8 bases fit TRBD1. CDR3 length: 15 residues. With 2 bases clipped from V and 2 bases from J, the junction kept 4 bases outside the gene matches. Germline CDR1 reads SGHTA; CDR2 reads FQGNSA. The CDR3 reads CASSLPQGVNYGYTF. The CDR3 DNA sequence: TGTGCCAGCAGCTTACCACAGGGGGTCAACTATGGCTACACCTTC.

The table lists this clone with a few counts. This chain's CDR3 is CASSEKGTTNTGELFF. Here the CDR3 DNA reads TGTGCCAGCAGTGAAAAAGGGACAACGAACACCGGGGAGCTGTTTTTT. The rearrangement links TRBV2 to TRBJ2-2, with D perhaps matching TRBD1 (6 bases). V was pared by 2 bases and J by 0 bases, with 10 bases between. Germline-derived CDR1 and CDR2 are SNHLY and FYNNEI. This CDR3 is built from 16 residues.

The chain is built from TRBV4-3 and TRBJ1-2, with 9 positions matching TRBD1. CDR1 and CDR2 (germline): LGHNA, YSLEER. V was pared by 3 bases and J by 5 bases, with 7 bases of the junction left unmatched. The CDR3 is 15 residues long. The DNA for the CDR3 is TGCGCCAGCAGCCAGCTTCGGGACAGGGAATATGGCTACACCTTC. Protein: CASSQLRDREYGYTF.

The V gene is TRBV7-9, the J gene TRBJ1-2, with 8 bases that match TRBD1. This CDR3 has 15 residues. In germline, CDR1 is SEHNR, CDR2 FQNEAQ (reference sequence). V lost 4 bases and J lost 7; bases outside the gene matches: 11. CDR3 nucleotides: TGTGCCAGCAGCTCCTTCCAAGGACAGGGTGGTGGCTACACCTTC. The encoded protein is CASSSFQGQGGGYTF.

The rearrangement links TRBV10-2 to TRBJ2-1, with TRBD2 matching over 11 bases. The CDR3 is made up of 16 amino acids. CDR1 is WSHSY and CDR2 is SAAADI in the germline V gene. The J segment lost 6 bases and the V segment lost 6 bases, leaving 10 bases of the junction unmatched. For the CDR3, the DNA is TGCGCCAGCAGCGATTATAGCGGGAGGGCCCCCAATGAGCAGTTCTTC. It codes for CASSDYSGRAPNEQFF.

The chain employs TRBV4-1 and TRBJ2-1; 11 bases are a match to TRBD2. CDR3 size: 17 residues. The germline V gene encodes CDR1 MGHRA and CDR2 YSYEKL. V dropped 3 bases and J dropped 10; count of bases not matched to a gene: 14. CDR3 DNA: TGCGCCAGCAGCCAGGGAAGAATGGATAGCGGGGGGGAGGAGCAGTTCTTC. Its translation: CASSQGRMDSGGEEQFF.

Only a few counts were recorded for this clone. The chain joins TRBV7-9 to TRBJ1-3; maybe TRBD1 (5 bases). Germline V lookup: CDR1 SEHNR, CDR2 FQNEAQ (reference sequence). CDR3 length: 16 amino acids. V shed 1 base and J shed 0 bases, with 10 bases lying between them. CDR3 sequence: CASSLGSGRSGNTIYF. The CDR3 nucleotides are TGTGCCAGCAGCTTAGGTTCAGGGCGCTCTGGAAACACCATATATTTT.

This CDR3 reads CASRQDGERTDTQYF. The CDR3 DNA reads as TGTGCCAGCAGACAAGACGGGGAACGCACAGATACGCAGTATTTT. This sequence joins TRBV6-1 and TRBJ2-3; a possible D gene is TRBD2 (5 bases). This CDR3 contains 15 residues. The germline V gene encodes CDR1 MNHNS and CDR2 SASEGT. V lost 6 bases and J lost 1, with 14 bases in between.

This clone appeared many times. V gene TRBV6-5 combines with J gene TRBJ1-5; the D gene is possibly TRBD1 (6 bases). The CDR3 runs 14 residues. The V end lost 0 bases, the J end lost 11 bases, and 14 bases lay between the germline ends. Germline CDR1 and CDR2: MNHEY and SVGAGI. The CDR3 DNA reads as TGTGCCAGCAGTTACTCGTTGGGGGCTACGGCCCAGCATTTT. Its protein product is CASSYSLGATAQHF.

This clone appeared a single time. This chain connects TRBV5-6 to TRBJ2-3; the D is unclear. In germline, CDR1 is SGHDT, CDR2 YYEEEE. This CDR3 spans 14 amino acids. Trimming left V 4 bases short and J 0 bases short, with 9 bases between. In nucleotides, the CDR3 is TGTGCCAGCAGCCCTCCGATTAGCACAGATACGCAGTATTTT. Translating gives CASSPPISTDTQYF.

The rearrangement links TRBV11-3 to TRBJ1-1; 9 positions match TRBD1. Trimming took 4 bases from V and 8 from J; bases not matched to a gene: 14. The length of the CDR3 is 16 residues. Germline CDR1 is SGHNT and CDR2 is YENEEA. The CDR3 protein is CASSSRTGAYSSEAFF. CDR3 DNA sequence: TGTGCCAGCAGCTCCAGGACAGGGGCTTATTCATCCGAAGCTTTCTTT.

J is TRBJ1-2 and V is TRBV27; unclear D gene. This CDR3 has 13 amino acids. The V end lost 3 bases, the J end lost 6 bases, and 11 bases lay between the germline ends. Germline V gene data show CDR1 as MNHEY and CDR2 as SMNVEV (reference sequence). CDR3 in amino acids: CASSLDGWDGYTF. The CDR3 nucleotides are TGTGCCAGCAGTTTGGACGGTTGGGATGGCTACACCTTC.

The chain has TRBV5-1 and TRBJ1-1, with 7 bases aligning to TRBD1. CDR3 length: 14 residues. CDR1 is SGHRS, CDR2 YFSETQ, per germline. With V trimmed by 3 bases and J by 7 bases, 9 bases remained unmatched. The CDR3 DNA is TGCGCCAGCAGCTCTGGACCGGGACAGAATGAAGCTTTCTTT. Its translation is CASSSGPGQNEAFF. The full variable domain, completed using reference TRBV5-1 and TRBJ1-1, is KAGVTQTPRYLIKTRGQQVTLSCSPISGHRSVSWYQQTPGQGLQFLFEYFSETQRNKGNFPGRFSGRQFSNSRSEMNVSTLELGDSALYLCASSSGPGQNEAFFGQGTRLTVV.

The chain combines TRBV18 with TRBJ1-5; no definite D call. V lost 3 bases and J lost 7, with 10 bases in between. The CDR3 totals 13 residues. From germline, CDR1 is KGHSH and CDR2 LQKENI. CDR3 nucleotide sequence: TGTGCCAGCTCACCGGACCCTAGCCAGCCCCAGCATTTT. Translated, it gives CASSPDPSQPQHF.

This clone was seen more than once but under ten times. The chain joins TRBV4-3 to TRBJ2-6, with TRBD1 identical over 9 bases. The V gene end was trimmed by 1 base and the J gene end by 1 base; junction bases not matched to a gene: 2. Germline V gene data show CDR1 as LGHNA and CDR2 as YSLEER. This CDR3 comprises 17 residues. This CDR3 reads CASSQGTGDSGANVLTF. The CDR3 nucleotides are TGCGCCAGCAGCCAAGGGACAGGGGATTCTGGGGCCAACGTCCTGACTTTC.

The gene calls are TRBV5-6 and TRBJ1-2, with D possibly TRBD1 on 5 matching bases. V shed 3 bases and J shed 4 bases, with 13 bases lying between them. Germline CDR1 SGHDT, CDR2 YYEEEE. The CDR3 has 14 amino acids. The CDR3 is CASSWGKGGYGYTF. The CDR3 coding sequence is TGTGCCAGCAGCTGGGGGAAGGGTGGCTATGGCTACACCTTC. Combining the CDR3 with reference TRBV5-6 and TRBJ1-2 gives the whole variable domain DAGVTQSPTHLIKTRGQQVTLRCSPKSGHDTVSWYQQALGQGPQFIFQYYEEEERQRGNFPDRFSGHQFPNYSSELNVNALLLGDSALYLCASSWGKGGYGYTFGSGTRLTVV.

V and J are TRBV18 and TRBJ1-2; D gene unclear. The ends were cut back, 6 bases at V and 2 bases at J, with 10 bases in the middle. The germline CDR1 and CDR2 sequences are KGHSH and LQKENI. There are 13 residues in the CDR3. Here the CDR3 reads CASSEEANYGYTF. Here the CDR3 DNA reads TGTGCCAGCTCTGAGGAGGCAAACTATGGCTACACCTTC.

The chain carries TRBV18 and TRBJ1-1; D remains ambiguous. V lost 1 base and J 8 bases, leaving 8 bases between the germline ends. Per germline, CDR1 KGHSH and CDR2 LQKENI. CDR3 length: 12 amino acids. CDR3 DNA: TGTGCCAGCTCACCACTTCGGCAGGAAGCTTTCTTT. Translated, it gives CASSPLRQEAFF.

Comment on this clone: The germline gene is not matched at one end of the junction; a read error may be the cause. The V gene is TRBV6-5, the J gene TRBJ2-3; tentative D call: TRBD2 (7 bases). The CDR3 has 15 amino acids. Germline CDR1 and CDR2: MNHEY and SVGAGI. DNA for the CDR3: TGTGCTAGCAGCAGTGGGGGGGCCCCAGCAGATACGCAGTATTTT. This gives the protein CASSSGGAPADTQYF.

This chain joins TRBV4-3 and TRBJ2-5, with 14 bases matching TRBD2. J was trimmed by 5 bases and V by 1 base; bases with no gene match: 3. The CDR3 covers 16 residues. Germline V lookup: CDR1 LGHNA, CDR2 YSLEER. CDR3 protein: CASSQGLAGGAETQYF. CDR3 nucleotides: TGCGCCAGCAGCCAAGGACTAGCGGGAGGGGCGGAGACCCAGTACTTC.

CDR3 loop: CSVAPSNEKLFF. CDR3 coding DNA: TGCAGCGTTGCCCCCTCAAATGAAAAACTGTTTTTT. V usage is TRBV29-1 and J usage is TRBJ1-4; no clear D. The CDR3 contains 12 residues. Germline loops: CDR1 SQVTM, CDR2 ANQGSEA. Trimming took 4 bases from V and 5 from J, leaving 8 bases between them.

This clone was found a few times. This chain links TRBV4-1 with TRBJ2-5; 9 nucleotides align to TRBD2. The CDR3 loop spans 19 amino acids. Germline trimming cut 1 base from V and 1 base from J; bases unmatched to any gene: 13. Per the germline V gene, CDR1 is MGHRA and CDR2 is YSYEKL. The CDR3 nucleotides read TGCGCCAGCAGCCAAGGGATCCAGCGGGGGGTCTCAGGCCAAGAGACCCAGTACTTC. It codes for CASSQGIQRGVSGQETQYF.

The V call is TRBV5-1, the J call TRBJ2-7; D might be TRBD2 (6 bases). The length of the CDR3 is 16 residues. Trimming cost V 3 bases and J 2 bases, with 18 bases left between them. The V gene's germline CDR1 is SGHRS and CDR2 YFSETQ. In nucleotides, the CDR3 is TGCGCCAGCAGCTCGCTGAATAGCGGAACCCCCTACGAGCAGTACTTC. It encodes CASSSLNSGTPYEQYF.